The sequence of this TCR beta chain was determined in a study of T cell repertoires in cytomegalovirus infection. Across the whole study: HLA-B-restricted CMV epitopes that are well studied, plus recently identified HLA-C-restricted ones, were used by the study. TCR beta signatures that were public indicated CMV infection and matching HLA type.

Regarding this clonotype: Its antigen is not known.

This CDR3 has 12 residues. The V and J ends lost 4 bases and 6 bases respectively, with 10 bases between them. Germline V CDR1 and CDR2: SGHTS, YDEGEE. Findings and limits, study-wide: Predominance within the ex vivo response was attributable to HLA-C-restricted CMV-specific TCR beta clonotypes.

From the reads, TCRdb called clonotypes with MiXCR, one entry per CDR3 protein. The sample records about 830,000 distinct CDR3 sequences, about 31% being singletons. The chain links TRBV5-8 to TRBJ1-2; D is unresolved. The sequence came from a human donor in good health (CMV status not recorded). Some clones in this sample may be carry-over from other donors' samples. Source: cultured CD8+ T cells from PBMCs, taken from culture after CMV antigen stimulation. The CDR3 protein is CASSLGIDGYTF. Here the CDR3 DNA reads TGTGCCAGCAGCCTGGGAATCGATGGCTACACCTTC.